This TCR beta chain was recorded in a study of blood T cell repertoires in COVID-19. Study-wide context: Samples taken during acute and convalescent COVID-19 were collected in the United States, Italy and Spain. The analysed material was cDNA or gDNA that came from T cells, B-cell-depleted T cells, or PBMCs.

Per the original methods: Reference gene primers were amplified, and this amplification served to estimate nucleated cell counts. Data came from immunoSEQ multiplex PCR; TCRdb stores just in-frame clones and leaves some out. The V and J calls and the clone size are those of that table, but D and trimming were determined from the DNA. The table includes some 380,000 clones, 81% detected once. Trimming shortened V by 5 bases and J by 5 bases, and 13 bases separated the two germline ends. Germline lookup yields CDR1 SGHRS and CDR2 YFSETQ. The CDR3 sequence is 14 residues long. This clone was seen a single time.

The sequence was collected from a human donor with acute or convalescent COVID-19. The donor label of this sample is uncertain. The chain uses TRBV5-1 and TRBJ1-4; TRBD1 might be the D (5 bases). What was sequenced was peripheral blood. CDR3 DNA sequence: TGCGCCAGCAGGCAAGGGGCCGGGAATGAAAAACTGTTTTTT. This gives the protein CASRQGAGNEKLFF.